Included here is one T cell receptor (beta chain) sequence, with context. The clone's antigen remains unknown. Nothing much larger sits one base from this clone, and base qualities are not available. This entry is derived from a study of control samples from healthy donors and cancer patients (dated by TCRdb to 2020 to 2022). The germline V gene gives CDR1 as SGHVS and CDR2 as FQNEAQ. V lost 5 bases and J lost 5 bases, and the count of bases not matched to a germline gene is 8. Spanning cysteine to phenylalanine, the CDR3 consists of 15 amino acids. The CDR3 DNA has 45 bases and is translated from base 1. The library was obtained by the immunoSEQ multiplex PCR assay. The table comes from immuneACCESS by way of TCRdb, which keeps in-frame sequences with V and J called. Part of the clones is missing from these tables; in studies checked, under half for an unresolved V gene and the rest for unknown reasons. The sample table holds around 100,000 clones, of which around nine tenths were seen once. The ten largest make up less than 3.5% of the sample.

The rearranged segments are TRBV7-8 and TRBJ2-5, with 10 bases matching TRBD1. This clonotype was sampled from a human donor in good health. The donor label of this sample is uncertain. The specimen was blood. The sequence in DNA is TGTGCCAGCAGCGCCGGACAGGGGGTTTGGGAGACCCAGTACTTC. It translates as CASSAGQGVWETQYF.